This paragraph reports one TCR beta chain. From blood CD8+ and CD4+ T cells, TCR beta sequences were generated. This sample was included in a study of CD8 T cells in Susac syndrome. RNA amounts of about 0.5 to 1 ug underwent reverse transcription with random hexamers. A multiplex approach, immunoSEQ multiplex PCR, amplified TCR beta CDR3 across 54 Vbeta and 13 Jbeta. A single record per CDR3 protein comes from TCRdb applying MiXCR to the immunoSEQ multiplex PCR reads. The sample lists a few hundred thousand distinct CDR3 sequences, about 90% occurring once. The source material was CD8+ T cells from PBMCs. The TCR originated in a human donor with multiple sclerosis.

CDR3 sequence: CSARRRVSEFF. The CDR3, as DNA: TGCAGTGCTAGACGGCGAGTAAGTGAGTTCTTC. The chain is built from TRBV20-1 and TRBJ2-1, with D unresolved. The V end was cut by 2 bases, the J end by 14 bases, with 13 bases between. Germline lookup yields CDR1 DFQATT and CDR2 SNEGSKA (reference sequence). The CDR3 has 11 residues.